The 15 T cell receptor beta chains reported below all come from one sample, sequenced in a study of blood T cell repertoires in COVID-19. Generated by immunoSEQ multiplex PCR, the TCRdb table keeps only in-frame clones and is missing some. Altogether more than 300,000 clones are present, about 85% being singletons, with the ten largest covering about 6%. The sequencing sample was made of PBMCs or T cells enriched from blood (not recorded which). The receptors were sampled from a woman in her twenties or thirties who had recovered from COVID-19.

The chain joins TRBV30 to TRBJ1-1; D is unresolved. Trimming took 3 bases from V and 1 from J, leaving 9 bases between them. Per germline, CDR1 GTSNPN and CDR2 SVGIG (reference sequence). The CDR3 extends over 13 amino acids. The CDR3 protein is CAWSKQRNTEAFF. DNA for the CDR3: TGTGCCTGGAGCAAACAGAGGAACACTGAAGCTTTCTTT.

V gene TRBV3-1 (or the pseudogene TRBV3-2) combines with J gene TRBJ1-2, with a possible D match to TRBD1 (5 bases). The CDR3 runs 15 residues. The germline V gene encodes CDR1 LGHDT and CDR2 YNNKEL (reference sequence). The V and J ends lost 4 bases and 4 bases respectively, with 16 bases between them. The CDR3 DNA follows: TGTGCCAGCAGCCCTCCGGGGGGGAGCATCTATGGCTACACCTTC. Amino acid sequence: CASSPPGGSIYGYTF.

V gene TRBV5-1 combines with J gene TRBJ2-7; maybe TRBD2 (6 bases). Trimming took 4 bases from V and 6 from J, leaving 14 bases between them. The CDR3 is 13 residues long. Germline values: CDR1 SGHRS, CDR2 YFSETQ. The CDR3 DNA reads TGCGCCAGCAGCGGCGGGAAAGCGGGCGAGCAGTACTTC. This codes for CASSGGKAGEQYF.

This chain uses TRBV19 with TRBJ1-2; perhaps TRBD1 as D (6 bases). There are 12 residues in the CDR3. V dropped 8 bases and J dropped 8 bases, with 15 bases sitting between them. The V gene's germline CDR1 is LNHDA and CDR2 SQIVND (reference sequence). This CDR3 is CASSQGLGGYTF. In nucleotides, the CDR3 is TGTGCCAGTTCACAGGGTCTGGGGGGCTACACCTTC.

This rearrangement joins TRBV6-5 to TRBJ1-5; D is undetermined. CDR3 length equals 15 residues. CDR1 is MNHEY and CDR2 is SVGAGI in the germline V gene. The CDR3 sequence is CPPLEGSYSNQPQHF. The DNA for the CDR3 is TGTCCGCCCCTCGAGGGCTCCTATAGCAATCAGCCCCAGCATTTT.

V usage is TRBV19 and J usage is TRBJ1-5, with 7 bases lining up with TRBD1. The trim removed 6 bases at V and 6 bases at J, leaving 11 bases unmatched. Germline values: CDR1 LNHDA, CDR2 SQIVND (reference sequence). The CDR3 has 15 residues. CDR3 loop: CASRTAAGGGQPQHF. The DNA of the CDR3 is TGTGCCAGTAGGACGGCGGCAGGGGGAGGTCAGCCCCAGCATTTT. Full variable domain (rest looked up from reference TRBV19 and TRBJ1-5): DGGITQSPKYLFRKEGQNVTLSCEQNLNHDAMYWYRQDPGQGLRLIYYSQIVNDFQKGDIAEGYSVSREKKESFPLTVTSAQKNPTAFYLCASRTAAGGGQPQHFGDGTRLSIL.

Only a few counts were recorded for this clone. The chain links TRBV12-5 to TRBJ1-2; D possibly corresponds to TRBD1 (5 bases). CDR1 and CDR2 (germline): LGHNT, FRNRAP. The V gene lost 1 base and the J gene lost 4 bases, with 10 bases spanning the gap. CDR3 length: 14 residues. The chain's CDR3 is CASGLERGTYGYTF. For the CDR3, the DNA is TGTGCTAGTGGTTTGGAGCGGGGGACCTATGGCTACACCTTC. Drawing the rest from reference TRBV12-5 and TRBJ1-2, the complete variable domain is DARVTQTPRHKVTEMGQEVTMRCQPILGHNTVFWYRQTMMQGLELLAYFRNRAPLDDSGMPKDRFSAEMPDATLATLKIQPSEPRDSAVYFCASGLERGTYGYTFGSGTRLTVV.

The CDR3 loop reads CSAGVLAGNYEQYF. The CDR3 DNA follows: TGCAGCGCAGGGGTTTTAGCGGGAAACTACGAGCAGTACTTC. The chain couples TRBV29-1 to TRBJ2-7; 8 positions agree with TRBD2. From germline, CDR1 is SQVTM and CDR2 ANQGSEA. The junction had 11 bases not matched to a gene; V was cut back by 7 bases and J by 3 bases. The CDR3 is 14 amino acids.

This chain uses TRBV29-1 with TRBJ1-1; D is uncertain. The CDR3 sequence is 14 residues long. The V and J ends lost 3 bases and 0 bases respectively, with 11 bases between them. CDR1 SQVTM and CDR2 ANQGSEA come from the germline V gene. The CDR3 loop reads CSVDLRALNTEAFF. The CDR3 DNA reads TGCAGCGTTGATCTGCGGGCCTTGAACACTGAAGCTTTCTTT.

This rearrangement joins TRBV30 to TRBJ1-4, with 8 bases identical to TRBD1. The ends lost 1 base at V and 5 bases at J; junction bases unmatched: 3. The CDR3 runs to 14 residues. Germline CDR1 GTSNPN, CDR2 SVGIG (reference sequence). DNA of the CDR3: TGTGCCTGGAGTGGGAACAGGGGGAATGAAAAACTGTTTTTT. Its protein product is CAWSGNRGNEKLFF.

The V and J genes are TRBV21-1 and TRBJ1-1; the table's D call of TRBD1 was not tested on the DNA. TRBV21-1 constitutes a pseudogene. The CDR3 loop spans 17 amino acids. Here the CDR3 DNA reads TGTGCCAGCAGCGGCGGGACAGGGAGAAGAATGACCACTGAAGCTTTCTTT. This codes for CASSGGTGRRMTTEAFF.

V gene TRBV7-2 combines with J gene TRBJ1-4; D is perhaps TRBD1 (5 bases). Trimming took 8 bases from V and 2 from J, leaving 9 bases between them. The CDR3 length is 13 residues. CDR1 is SGHTA, CDR2 FQGNSA, per germline. The CDR3 loop is CASRRGTNEKLFF. The CDR3 DNA is TGTGCCAGCCGTCGGGGGACTAATGAAAAACTGTTTTTT.

V usage is TRBV3-1 (or the pseudogene TRBV3-2) and J usage is TRBJ1-1; the D is unclear. The CDR3 covers 12 residues. The V gene's germline CDR1 is LGHDT and CDR2 YNNKEL (reference sequence). With 4 bases removed from V and 13 bases from J, the gap between germline ends came to 16 bases. The CDR3 bases are TGTGCCAGCAGCCTCTACACCCAGGAGGTTTTCTTT. It translates to CASSLYTQEVFF.

The chain joins TRBV5-4 to TRBJ1-6; 7 bases are a match to TRBD1. Germline CDR1 SGHNT, CDR2 YYREEE (reference sequence). Trimming removed 6 bases from V and 7 bases from J; junction bases left unmatched: 13. The CDR3 sequence is 16 residues long. CDR3 in amino acids: CASTGGRDSRNSPLHF. The CDR3 DNA reads as TGTGCCAGCACCGGGGGTCGGGACAGTCGAAATTCACCCCTCCACTTT.

The rearrangement links TRBV18 to TRBJ1-1, with a weak D call TRBD1 (6 bases). CDR1 KGHSH and CDR2 LQKENI come from the germline V gene. The CDR3 covers 13 residues. Between the trimmed V and J ends, which lost 7 bases and 5 bases, there was a span of 14 bases. CDR3 nucleotide sequence: TGTGCCAGCTTCTCAGACAGGAAGACTGAAGCTTTCTTT. Residues: CASFSDRKTEAFF.